A selection of T cell receptor beta chains follows, all from one sample in a study of STAT5B mutations in CD4+ large granular lymphocyte leukemia. Assay: immunoSEQ multiplex PCR; the TCRdb copy retains only in-frame clones and omits some. The sample contains 31,000 or so clones, 85% to 90% of which appear only once. The sample comprised CD4+ T cells from blood buffy coats. The origin of the receptors is a human donor in good health. Each CDR3 is given without its conserved first and last residue. A D gene is named only where the DNA matches it firmly.

CDR3aa: ASSLWGLAGTDTQY
d_gene: TRBD2
v_gene: TRBV7-9
j_gene: TRBJ2-3
len: 14

CDR3aa: ASGTGGNYGYT
d_gene: TRBD1
v_gene: TRBV28
j_gene: TRBJ1-2
len: 11

CDR3aa: PSHWGAGGNTIY
d_gene: .
v_gene: TRBV28
j_gene: TRBJ1-3
len: 12

CDR3aa: ASSTGDRDRRVYGYT
d_gene: TRBD1
v_gene: TRBV19
j_gene: TRBJ1-2
len: 15

CDR3aa: ASSLYFYEQY
d_gene: .
v_gene: TRBV7-9
j_gene: TRBJ2-7
len: 10

CDR3aa: ASKTLQGRTEAF
d_gene: .
v_gene: TRBV6-6
j_gene: TRBJ1-1
len: 12

CDR3aa: ASSPTAVPGELF
d_gene: .
v_gene: TRBV5-4
j_gene: TRBJ2-2
len: 12

CDR3aa: AIREREGRNEQF
d_gene: TRBD2
v_gene: TRBV10-3
j_gene: TRBJ2-1
len: 12

CDR3aa: ASSLDRGRAF
d_gene: TRBD1
v_gene: TRBV7-3
j_gene: TRBJ1-1
len: 10

CDR3aa: ASSGAPTSYDQY
d_gene: .
v_gene: TRBV19
j_gene: TRBJ2-7
len: 12

CDR3aa: ASSLGQGINTEAF
d_gene: TRBD1
v_gene: TRBV27
j_gene: TRBJ1-1
len: 13

CDR3aa: ASSSGGTQY
d_gene: .
v_gene: TRBV11-2
j_gene: TRBJ2-7
len: 9

CDR3aa: ASTRQGVSTEAF
d_gene: TRBD1
v_gene: TRBV19
j_gene: TRBJ1-1
len: 12

CDR3aa: ASSGRTGSNTGELF
d_gene: TRBD1
v_gene: TRBV6-1
j_gene: TRBJ2-2
len: 14

CDR3aa: ASSQDWQGEQY
d_gene: .
v_gene: TRBV14
j_gene: TRBJ2-7
len: 11

CDR3aa: ASTGTGGPYEQY
d_gene: TRBD1
v_gene: TRBV28
j_gene: TRBJ2-7
len: 12

CDR3aa: ASTMGQGDEKLF
d_gene: TRBD1
v_gene: TRBV7-9
j_gene: TRBJ1-4
len: 12

CDR3aa: ASSFTSGRETQY
d_gene: TRBD2
v_gene: TRBV19
j_gene: TRBJ2-5
len: 12

CDR3aa: ASSFGTGGSEAF
d_gene: TRBD1
v_gene: TRBV11-3
j_gene: TRBJ1-1
len: 12

CDR3aa: ASSAGASNQPQH
d_gene: .
v_gene: TRBV19
j_gene: TRBJ1-5
len: 12

CDR3aa: ASRPTGLNTEAF
d_gene: TRBD1
v_gene: TRBV6-6
j_gene: TRBJ1-1
len: 12

CDR3aa: ASSLGGSETQY
d_gene: .
v_gene: TRBV5-1
j_gene: TRBJ2-5
len: 11

CDR3aa: ASSPFTGLGYGYT
d_gene: .
v_gene: TRBV28
j_gene: TRBJ1-2
len: 13

CDR3aa: SVETGATSGNTIY
d_gene: .
v_gene: TRBV29-1
j_gene: TRBJ1-3
len: 13

CDR3aa: ASRFRGLVGGLAKNIQY
d_gene: .
v_gene: TRBV28
j_gene: TRBJ2-4
len: 17

CDR3aa: ASSYRQLNTEAF
d_gene: .
v_gene: TRBV6-6
j_gene: TRBJ1-1
len: 12

CDR3aa: ARGQGDEQY
d_gene: TRBD1
v_gene: TRBV2
j_gene: TRBJ2-7
len: 9

CDR3aa: ASSLPRGVNTGELF
d_gene: .
v_gene: TRBV5-4
j_gene: TRBJ2-2
len: 14

CDR3aa: ASSPPGGPGELF
d_gene: TRBD1
v_gene: TRBV18
j_gene: TRBJ2-2
len: 12

CDR3aa: ASRGVTNRGQGEKLF
d_gene: TRBD1
v_gene: TRBV5-1
j_gene: TRBJ1-4
len: 15

CDR3aa: ASSLSWVSGATDTQY
d_gene: .
v_gene: TRBV7-2
j_gene: TRBJ2-3
len: 15

CDR3aa: ALSPGGDTQY
d_gene: TRBD2
v_gene: TRBV28
j_gene: TRBJ2-3
len: 10

CDR3aa: ASSFLGLAGRADTQY
d_gene: TRBD2
v_gene: TRBV11-2
j_gene: TRBJ2-3
len: 15

CDR3aa: ASSLTGGELF
d_gene: .
v_gene: TRBV5-4
j_gene: TRBJ2-2
len: 10

CDR3aa: ASSLGGTSDNEQF
d_gene: TRBD2
v_gene: TRBV5-1
j_gene: TRBJ2-1
len: 13

CDR3aa: ASSVAGTSGSTDTQY
d_gene: TRBD2
v_gene: TRBV9
j_gene: TRBJ2-3
len: 15

CDR3aa: ASKGIGNTGELF
d_gene: .
v_gene: TRBV2
j_gene: TRBJ2-2
len: 12

CDR3aa: ASSSLGGGYNEQF
d_gene: .
v_gene: TRBV11-3
j_gene: TRBJ2-1
len: 13

CDR3aa: ASSQELAPYNEQF
d_gene: TRBD2
v_gene: TRBV4-2
j_gene: TRBJ2-1
len: 13

CDR3aa: ASSLWSAGSGNTIY
d_gene: .
v_gene: TRBV28
j_gene: TRBJ1-3
len: 14

CDR3aa: ASSELGVYGYT
d_gene: .
v_gene: TRBV6-1
j_gene: TRBJ1-2
len: 11

CDR3aa: ASSAASIYNEQF
d_gene: .
v_gene: TRBV6-1
j_gene: TRBJ2-1
len: 12

CDR3aa: ASSEVGQGASNTGELF
d_gene: TRBD1
v_gene: TRBV6-1
j_gene: TRBJ2-2
len: 16

CDR3aa: ASSLAAARTLRVSNTEAF
d_gene: .
v_gene: TRBV5-1
j_gene: TRBJ1-1
len: 18

CDR3aa: SVELGARNTGELF
d_gene: .
v_gene: TRBV29-1
j_gene: TRBJ2-2
len: 13

CDR3aa: ASSLTTGGSPLH
d_gene: TRBD1
v_gene: TRBV11-3
j_gene: TRBJ1-6
len: 12

CDR3aa: AISGGAWVDTQY
d_gene: .
v_gene: TRBV10-3
j_gene: TRBJ2-3
len: 12

CDR3aa: ASSSLGGSEQF
d_gene: .
v_gene: TRBV6-7
j_gene: TRBJ2-1
len: 11

CDR3aa: ASSPIATGELF
d_gene: .
v_gene: TRBV6-1
j_gene: TRBJ2-2
len: 11

CDR3aa: ASSLVMGQPQETQY
d_gene: TRBD1
v_gene: TRBV11-3
j_gene: TRBJ2-5
len: 14

CDR3aa: ASSQLPGLVDYNEQF
d_gene: TRBD2
v_gene: TRBV27
j_gene: TRBJ2-1
len: 15

CDR3aa: ASSEGSLTDTQY
d_gene: .
v_gene: TRBV9
j_gene: TRBJ2-3
len: 12

CDR3aa: ASSFSSYEQY
d_gene: .
v_gene: TRBV7-9
j_gene: TRBJ2-7
len: 10

CDR3aa: ASSGQGWEKLF
d_gene: TRBD1
v_gene: TRBV19
j_gene: TRBJ1-4
len: 11

CDR3aa: ASRPSGQPQH
d_gene: .
v_gene: TRBV19
j_gene: TRBJ1-5
len: 10

CDR3aa: ASSPGPYNEQF
d_gene: .
v_gene: TRBV18
j_gene: TRBJ2-1
len: 11

CDR3aa: ASSSRLAGGSPGELF
d_gene: TRBD2
v_gene: TRBV5-1
j_gene: TRBJ2-2
len: 15

CDR3aa: ASSRTANTEAF
d_gene: .
v_gene: TRBV6-5
j_gene: TRBJ1-1
len: 11

CDR3aa: ASTLTGGTDTQY
d_gene: TRBD1
v_gene: TRBV6-5
j_gene: TRBJ2-3
len: 12

CDR3aa: ASSPGQGVTEAF
d_gene: TRBD1
v_gene: TRBV28
j_gene: TRBJ1-1
len: 12